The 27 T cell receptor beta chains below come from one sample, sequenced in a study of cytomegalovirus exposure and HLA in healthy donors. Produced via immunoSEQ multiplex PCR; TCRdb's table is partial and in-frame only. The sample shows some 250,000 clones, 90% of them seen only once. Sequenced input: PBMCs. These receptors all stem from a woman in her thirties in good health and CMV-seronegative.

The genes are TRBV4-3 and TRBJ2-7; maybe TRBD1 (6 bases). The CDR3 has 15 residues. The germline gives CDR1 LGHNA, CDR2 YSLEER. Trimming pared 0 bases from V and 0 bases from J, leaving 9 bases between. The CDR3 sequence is CASSQEVGGSYEQYF. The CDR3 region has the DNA TGCGCCAGCAGCCAAGAGGTAGGGGGCTCCTACGAGCAGTACTTC.

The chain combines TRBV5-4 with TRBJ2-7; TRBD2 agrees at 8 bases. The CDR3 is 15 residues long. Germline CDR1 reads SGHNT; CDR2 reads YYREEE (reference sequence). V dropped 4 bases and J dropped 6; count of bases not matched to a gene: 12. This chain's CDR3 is CASSGPGTSSIEQYF. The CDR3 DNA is TGTGCCAGCAGCGGCCCCGGGACTAGTTCGATCGAGCAGTACTTC. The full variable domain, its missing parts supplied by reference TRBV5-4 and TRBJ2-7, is ETGVTQSPTHLIKTRGQQVTLRCSSQSGHNTVSWYQQALGQGPQFIFQYYREEENGRGNFPPRFSGLQFPNYSSELNVNALELDDSALYLCASSGPGTSSIEQYFGPGTRLTVT.

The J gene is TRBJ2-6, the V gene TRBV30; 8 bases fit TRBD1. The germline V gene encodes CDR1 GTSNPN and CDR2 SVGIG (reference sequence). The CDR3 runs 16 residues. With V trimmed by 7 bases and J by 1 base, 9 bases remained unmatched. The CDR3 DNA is TGTGCCTCAGGTCGGACAGGGATATCTGGGGCCAACGTCCTGACTTTC. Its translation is CASGRTGISGANVLTF.

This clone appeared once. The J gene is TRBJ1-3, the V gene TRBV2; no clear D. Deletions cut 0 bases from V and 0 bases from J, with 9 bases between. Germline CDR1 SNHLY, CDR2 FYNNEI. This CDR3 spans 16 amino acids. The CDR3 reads CASSEAGRNSGNTIYF. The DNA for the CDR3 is TGTGCCAGCAGTGAAGCCGGACGGAACTCTGGAAACACCATATATTTT.

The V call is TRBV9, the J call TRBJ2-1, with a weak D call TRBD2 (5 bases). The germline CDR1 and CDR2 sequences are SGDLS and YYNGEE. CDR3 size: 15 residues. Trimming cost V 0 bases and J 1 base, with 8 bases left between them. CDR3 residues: CASSVESGSYNEQFF. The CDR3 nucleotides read TGTGCCAGCAGCGTAGAAAGCGGATCCTACAATGAGCAGTTCTTC.

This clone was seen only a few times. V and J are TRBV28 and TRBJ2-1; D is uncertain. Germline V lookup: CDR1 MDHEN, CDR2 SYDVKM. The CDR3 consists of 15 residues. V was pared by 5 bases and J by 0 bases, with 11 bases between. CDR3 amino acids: CASSETLSSYNEQFF. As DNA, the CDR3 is TGTGCCAGCAGTGAGACCCTGAGCTCCTACAATGAGCAGTTCTTC.

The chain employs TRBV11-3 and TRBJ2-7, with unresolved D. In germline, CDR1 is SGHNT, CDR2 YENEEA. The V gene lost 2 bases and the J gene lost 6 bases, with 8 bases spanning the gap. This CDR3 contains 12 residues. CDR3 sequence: CASSLIKGEQYF. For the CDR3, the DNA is TGTGCCAGCAGCTTAATAAAAGGCGAGCAGTACTTC.

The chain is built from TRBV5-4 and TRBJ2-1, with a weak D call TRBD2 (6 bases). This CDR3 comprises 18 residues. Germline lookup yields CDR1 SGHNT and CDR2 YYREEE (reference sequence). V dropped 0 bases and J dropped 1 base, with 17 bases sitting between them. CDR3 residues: CASSLDHTGTPSYNEQFF. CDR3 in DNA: TGTGCCAGCAGCTTGGACCATACCGGGACTCCTTCCTACAATGAGCAGTTCTTC.

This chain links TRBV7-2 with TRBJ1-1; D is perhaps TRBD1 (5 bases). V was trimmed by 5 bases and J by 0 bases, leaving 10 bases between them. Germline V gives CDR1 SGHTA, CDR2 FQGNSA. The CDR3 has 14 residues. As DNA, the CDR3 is TGTGCCAGCAGCGCGTGGGGGATGAACACTGAAGCTTTCTTT. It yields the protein CASSAWGMNTEAFF.

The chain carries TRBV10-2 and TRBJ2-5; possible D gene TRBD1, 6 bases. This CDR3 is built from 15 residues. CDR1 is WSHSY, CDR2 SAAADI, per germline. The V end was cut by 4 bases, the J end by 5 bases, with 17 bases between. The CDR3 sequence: CASSGSLDSQETQYF. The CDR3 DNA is TGCGCCAGCAGTGGATCTTTGGACAGTCAGGAGACCCAGTACTTC.

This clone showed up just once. CDR3 sequence: CASSLMGSLTDTQYF. The CDR3 DNA is TGTGCCAGCAGCTTAATGGGGTCCCTCACAGATACGCAGTATTTT. The chain uses TRBV7-3 and TRBJ2-3; D not resolved. V gave up 1 base and J gave up 2 bases, with 10 bases separating them. CDR1 and CDR2 (germline): SGHTA, FQGTGA. CDR3 length: 15 residues.

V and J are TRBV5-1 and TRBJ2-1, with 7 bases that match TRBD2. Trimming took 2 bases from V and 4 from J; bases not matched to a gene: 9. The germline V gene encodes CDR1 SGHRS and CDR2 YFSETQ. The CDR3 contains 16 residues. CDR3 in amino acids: CASSFRGRDPYNEQFF. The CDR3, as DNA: TGCGCCAGCAGCTTTCGCGGGAGAGACCCGTACAATGAGCAGTTCTTC.

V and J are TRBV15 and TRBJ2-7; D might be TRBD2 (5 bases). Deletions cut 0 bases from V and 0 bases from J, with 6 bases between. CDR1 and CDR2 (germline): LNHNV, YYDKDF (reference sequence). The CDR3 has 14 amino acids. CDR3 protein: CATSRDEGSYEQYF. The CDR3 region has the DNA TGTGCCACCAGCAGAGATGAGGGCTCCTACGAGCAGTACTTC. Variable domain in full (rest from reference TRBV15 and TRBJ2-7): DAMVIQNPRYQVTQFGKPVTLSCSQTLNHNVMYWYQQKSSQAPKLLFHYYDKDFNNEADTPDNFQSRRPNTSFCFLDIRSPGLGDTAMYLCATSRDEGSYEQYFGPGTRLTVT.

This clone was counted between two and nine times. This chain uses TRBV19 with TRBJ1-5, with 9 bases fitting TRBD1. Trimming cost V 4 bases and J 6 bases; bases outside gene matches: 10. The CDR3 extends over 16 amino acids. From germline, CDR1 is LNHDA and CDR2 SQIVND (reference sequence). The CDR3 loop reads CASSTLPGTGSQPQHF. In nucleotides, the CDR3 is TGTGCCAGTAGTACTCTCCCCGGGACAGGGAGTCAGCCCCAGCATTTT.

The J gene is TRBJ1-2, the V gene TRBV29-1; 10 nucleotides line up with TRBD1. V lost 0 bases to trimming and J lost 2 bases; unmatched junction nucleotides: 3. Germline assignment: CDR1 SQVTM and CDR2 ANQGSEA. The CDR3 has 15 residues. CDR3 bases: TGCAGCGTTGAAGAGCCGGGACAGGGGAACTATGGCTACACCTTC. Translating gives CSVEEPGQGNYGYTF.

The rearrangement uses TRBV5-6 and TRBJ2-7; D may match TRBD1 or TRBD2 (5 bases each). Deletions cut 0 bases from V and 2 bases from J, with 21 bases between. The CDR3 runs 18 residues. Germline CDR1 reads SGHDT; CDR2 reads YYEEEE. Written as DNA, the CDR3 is TGTGCCAGCAGCTTGGGAGCCGGGGCGGCCCTTCCTACCTACGAGCAGTACTTC. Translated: CASSLGAGAALPTYEQYF. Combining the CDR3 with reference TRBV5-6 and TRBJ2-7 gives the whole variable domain DAGVTQSPTHLIKTRGQQVTLRCSPKSGHDTVSWYQQALGQGPQFIFQYYEEEERQRGNFPDRFSGHQFPNYSSELNVNALLLGDSALYLCASSLGAGAALPTYEQYFGPGTRLTVT.

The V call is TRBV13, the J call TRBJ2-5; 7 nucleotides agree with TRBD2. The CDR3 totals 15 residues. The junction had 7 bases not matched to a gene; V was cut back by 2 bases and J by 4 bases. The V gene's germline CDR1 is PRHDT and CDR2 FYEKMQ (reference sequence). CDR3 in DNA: TGTGCCAGCAGCTTAACCATCGGGGGGAGAGAGACCCAGTACTTC. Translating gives CASSLTIGGRETQYF.

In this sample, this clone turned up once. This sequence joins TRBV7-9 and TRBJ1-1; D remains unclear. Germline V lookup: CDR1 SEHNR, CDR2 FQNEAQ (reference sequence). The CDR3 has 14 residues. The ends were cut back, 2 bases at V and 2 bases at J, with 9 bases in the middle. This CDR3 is CASSLPGFNTEAFF. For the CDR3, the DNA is TGTGCCAGCAGCTTACCCGGATTCAACACTGAAGCTTTCTTT.

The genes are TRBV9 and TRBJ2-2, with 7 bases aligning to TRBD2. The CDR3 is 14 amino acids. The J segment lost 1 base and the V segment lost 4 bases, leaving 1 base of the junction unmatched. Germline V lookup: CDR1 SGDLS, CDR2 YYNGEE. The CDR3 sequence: CASSLAVNTGELFF. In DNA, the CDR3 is TGTGCCAGCAGCCTAGCGGTGAACACCGGGGAGCTGTTTTTT.

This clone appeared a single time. Written as DNA, the CDR3 is TGCGCCAGCAGGTCGGTTTCCGACGGGGCAGATACGCAGTATTTT. Translation: CASRSVSDGADTQYF. The chain links TRBV5-1 to TRBJ2-3, with D maybe TRBD2 (5 bases). Germline lookup yields CDR1 SGHRS and CDR2 YFSETQ. The CDR3 spans 15 residues. V shed 5 bases and J shed 4 bases, with 17 bases lying between them.

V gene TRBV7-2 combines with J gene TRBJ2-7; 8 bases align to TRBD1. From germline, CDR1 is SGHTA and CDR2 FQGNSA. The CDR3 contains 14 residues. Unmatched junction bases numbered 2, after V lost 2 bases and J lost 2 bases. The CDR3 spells CASSLSGQAYEQYF. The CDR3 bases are TGTGCCAGCAGCTTATCGGGACAGGCCTACGAGCAGTACTTC.

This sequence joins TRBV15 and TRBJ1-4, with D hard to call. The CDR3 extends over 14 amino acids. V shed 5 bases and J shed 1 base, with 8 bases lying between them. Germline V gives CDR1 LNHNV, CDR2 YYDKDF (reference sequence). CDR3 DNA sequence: TGTGCCACCAGCTATCCAGGAACTAATGAAAAACTGTTTTTT. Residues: CATSYPGTNEKLFF.

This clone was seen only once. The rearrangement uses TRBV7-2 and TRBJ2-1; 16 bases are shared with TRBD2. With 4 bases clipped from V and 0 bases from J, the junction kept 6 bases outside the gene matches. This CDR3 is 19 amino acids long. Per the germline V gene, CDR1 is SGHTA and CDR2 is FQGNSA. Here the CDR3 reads CASSSGTSGRASSYNEQFF. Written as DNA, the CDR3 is TGTGCCAGCAGCTCCGGGACTAGCGGGAGGGCGAGCTCCTACAATGAGCAGTTCTTC.

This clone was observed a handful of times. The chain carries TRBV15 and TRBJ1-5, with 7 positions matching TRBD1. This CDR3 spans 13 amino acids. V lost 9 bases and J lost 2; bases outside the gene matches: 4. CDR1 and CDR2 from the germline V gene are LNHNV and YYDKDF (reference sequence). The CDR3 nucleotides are TGTGCCACAAGTACAGGGGGCAATCAGCCCCAGCATTTT. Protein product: CATSTGGNQPQHF.

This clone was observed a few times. The CDR3, as DNA: TGTGCCTGGAGTGTAAGGAGGACAGGGGGCGTCTATGGCTACACCTTC. It specifies CAWSVRRTGGVYGYTF. V gene TRBV30 combines with J gene TRBJ1-2, with 11 bases matching TRBD1. This CDR3 has 16 amino acids. V lost 0 bases to trimming and J lost 4 bases; unmatched junction nucleotides: 7. The germline gives CDR1 GTSNPN, CDR2 SVGIG (reference sequence).

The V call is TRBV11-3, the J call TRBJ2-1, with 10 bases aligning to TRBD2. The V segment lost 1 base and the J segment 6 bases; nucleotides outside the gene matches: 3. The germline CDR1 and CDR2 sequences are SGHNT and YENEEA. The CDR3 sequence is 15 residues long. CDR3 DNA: TGTGCCAGCAGCTTAGGCGCTAGCGGGAGCAATGAGCAGTTCTTC. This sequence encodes CASSLGASGSNEQFF. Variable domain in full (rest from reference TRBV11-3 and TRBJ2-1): EAGVVQSPRYKIIEKKQPVAFWCNPISGHNTLYWYLQNLGQGPELLIRYENEEAVDDSQLPKDRFSAERLKGVDSTLKIQPAELGDSAVYLCASSLGASGSNEQFFGPGTRLTVL.

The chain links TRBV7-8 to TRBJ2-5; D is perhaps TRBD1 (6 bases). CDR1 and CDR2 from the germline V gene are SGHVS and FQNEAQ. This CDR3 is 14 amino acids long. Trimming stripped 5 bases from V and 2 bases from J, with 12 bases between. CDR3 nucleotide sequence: TGTGCCAGCAGCCCAAAAGGACAGCAAGAGACCCAGTACTTC. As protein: CASSPKGQQETQYF.